This TCR beta chain was recorded in a study of vaccination and CD4 T cells after COVID-19. Described treatment: roughly nine-day PBMC culture with coronavirus spike peptide pools or control peptides (ViraFEST assay). Investigators obtained the unexposed donor's CD4+ T cells before the COVID-19 pandemic (2011-2018). Turning to this clonotype: Its antigen is unidentified.

V was clipped by 2 bases and J by 8 bases, with 7 bases between them. Germline V lookup: CDR1 SGHAT, CDR2 FQDESV (reference sequence). The CDR3 totals 12 residues. With the Oncomine TCR Beta short-read assay, DNA from cultured CD4+ T cells was sequenced. After culture, CD4+ T cells served as the source for genomic DNA extraction. MiXCR was run by TCRdb on the PCR reads, yielding one entry per CDR3 protein. The profile covers about 7,200 distinct CDR3 sequences, with roughly a third appearing a single time and about 32% taken by the ten largest. The sequenced sample was CD4+ T cells from blood, cultured in vitro. The V gene is TRBV11-1, the J gene TRBJ2-1; D unresolved. This TCR came from a human donor in good health. The CDR3 loop is CASSLLRYEQFF. The CDR3 coding sequence is TGTGCCAGCAGCTTACTGCGATATGAGCAGTTCTTC. The entire variable domain, with the rest obtained from reference TRBV11-1 and TRBJ2-1, is as follows: EAEVAQSPRYKITEKSQAVAFWCDPISGHATLYWYRQILGQGPELLVQFQDESVVDDSQLPKDRFSAERLKGVDSTLKIQPAELGDSAMYLCASSLLRYEQFFGPGTRLTVL.